These 23 T cell receptor beta chains were sequenced from one sample in a study of T-cell memory formation after mild COVID-19. TCRdb re-derived calls from the 5' RACE reads in MiXCR, one entry per CDR3 protein. The sample has roughly 400,000 distinct CDR3 sequences, 16% seen once. The sequencing input was PBMCs or a T cell subset sorted from them (not recorded which). These receptors were obtained from a man younger than 30 who had mild COVID-19 (a few samples of this study predate the infection). Cell type and time point are not known.

The chain carries TRBV7-2 and TRBJ2-4; D is unresolved. The CDR3 is 14 amino acids. Germline V gene sequence: CDR1 SGHTA, CDR2 FQGNSA. The germline V and J ends were trimmed by 3 bases and 0 bases, with 6 bases remaining between them. The CDR3 DNA reads TGTGCCAGCAGCTTGAGGCTAGCCAAAAACATTCAGTACTTC. This sequence encodes CASSLRLAKNIQYF.

This rearrangement joins TRBV6-5 to TRBJ2-1; 7 nucleotides align to TRBD2. Trimming at V came to 2 bases and at J to 6 bases, leaving 7 bases not matched to a gene. From germline, CDR1 is MNHEY and CDR2 SVGAGI. The CDR3 is 15 amino acids. The CDR3 sequence is CASSYGGEGPNEQFF. As DNA, the CDR3 is TGTGCCAGCAGTTACGGCGGGGAGGGGCCCAATGAGCAGTTCTTC.

This clonotype came up a few times. The chain combines TRBV12-3 or TRBV12-4 with TRBJ1-1; possibly TRBD1 for D (6 bases). The CDR3 spans 16 residues. Trimming stripped 7 bases from V and 5 bases from J, with 23 bases between. Written as DNA, the CDR3 is TGTGCCAGCATTTCTCTTGGCAGGGGCGGGGGGACTGAAGCTTTCTTT. Residues: CASISLGRGGGTEAFF.

The chain has TRBV7-3 and TRBJ1-6; D may be TRBD1 (5 bases). V lost 6 bases and J 10 bases, leaving 16 bases between the germline ends. The germline V gene has CDR1 SGHTA and CDR2 FQGTGA. This CDR3 has 14 amino acids. CDR3 DNA: TGTGCCAGCAGGGCGGGGGGGGAAGAATCACCCCTCCACTTT. This gives the protein CASRAGGEESPLHF.

This clonotype was counted a few times. V gene TRBV6-2 or TRBV6-3 combines with J gene TRBJ2-5; D is perhaps TRBD2 (7 bases). The CDR3 consists of 14 residues. V lost 5 bases to trimming and J lost 4 bases, with 14 bases between them. CDR1 MNHEY and CDR2 SVGEGT come from the germline V gene. The CDR3 sequence is CASSPGGGPETQYF. CDR3 sequence (DNA): TGTGCCAGCAGTCCGGGCGGGGGCCCAGAGACCCAGTACTTC.

CDR3 bases: TGCGCCAGCAGCCCGACCGGACAGGTCCACGAGCAGTACTTC. It is translated as CASSPTGQVHEQYF. The chain carries TRBV4-1 and TRBJ2-7; 7 bases line up with TRBD1. The CDR3 is made up of 14 amino acids. Per germline, CDR1 MGHRA and CDR2 YSYEKL. The trim removed 4 bases at V and 5 bases at J, leaving 8 bases unmatched.

There are a few counts of this clonotype. This chain links TRBV25-1 with TRBJ1-5; D is ambiguous. V was shortened by 1 base and J by 5 bases, with 9 bases between the two germline ends. In germline, CDR1 is MGHDK, CDR2 SYGVNS. The CDR3 is 14 amino acids. The CDR3 sequence is CASSEWDGDQPQHF. The CDR3 nucleotides read TGTGCCAGCAGTGAATGGGATGGGGATCAGCCCCAGCATTTT.

This clonotype was recorded at least ten times. V gene TRBV6-4 combines with J gene TRBJ2-5; 9 bases are shared with TRBD2. This CDR3 spans 15 amino acids. The germline V gene encodes CDR1 MRHNA and CDR2 SNTAGT. V lost 3 bases to trimming and J lost 2 bases; unmatched junction nucleotides: 4. Here the CDR3 reads CASSEGGGEQETQYF. The CDR3, as DNA: TGTGCCAGCAGTGAAGGCGGGGGGGAACAAGAGACCCAGTACTTC.

This chain joins TRBV7-9 and TRBJ1-2; TRBD1 agrees at 11 bases. J gave up 2 bases and V 6 bases, and 8 bases lay outside the gene matches. Germline CDR1 reads SEHNR; CDR2 reads FQNEAQ (reference sequence). The CDR3 runs 16 residues. The CDR3 is CASRRQGTGGNYGYTF. In DNA, the CDR3 is TGTGCCAGCAGGCGGCAAGGGACAGGGGGGAACTATGGCTACACCTTC. The full variable domain, with the rest looked up from reference TRBV7-9 and TRBJ1-2, is DTGVSQNPRHKITKRGQNVTFRCDPISEHNRLYWYRQTLGQGPEFLTYFQNEAQLEKSRLLSDRFSAERPKGSFSTLEIQRTEQGDSAMYLCASRRQGTGGNYGYTFGSGTRLTVV.

The chain employs TRBV7-2 and TRBJ1-1; no definite D call. The CDR3 sequence is 15 residues long. The germline V and J ends were trimmed by 0 bases and 4 bases, with 12 bases remaining between them. Germline V gene data show CDR1 as SGHTA and CDR2 as FQGNSA. CDR3 region: CASSLARHGGTEAFF. In DNA, the CDR3 is TGTGCCAGCAGCTTAGCGCGGCATGGCGGCACTGAAGCTTTCTTT.

This clonotype came up a few times. The J gene is TRBJ2-3, the V gene TRBV6-2 or TRBV6-3; D is undetermined. Germline V lookup: CDR1 MNHEY, CDR2 SVGEGT. The V gene lost 2 bases and the J gene lost 1 base, with 7 bases spanning the gap. The CDR3 has 14 residues. For the CDR3, the DNA is TGTGCCAGCAGTTACCTTGCTCGCACAGATACGCAGTATTTT. Protein sequence: CASSYLARTDTQYF.

V is TRBV20-1 and J is TRBJ2-2; D call uncertain. CDR1 and CDR2 (germline): DFQATT, SNEGSKA (reference sequence). The CDR3 loop spans 14 amino acids. The V gene lost 0 bases and the J gene lost 6 bases, with 11 bases spanning the gap. The CDR3 spells CSARDRSGAGELFF. CDR3 coding DNA: TGCAGTGCTAGAGACCGATCAGGTGCCGGGGAGCTGTTTTTT.

V usage is TRBV10-3 and J usage is TRBJ2-2, with D tentatively TRBD1 (5 bases). This CDR3 has 14 residues. CDR1 and CDR2 (germline): ENHRY, SYGVKD. V was clipped by 9 bases and J by 9 bases, with 20 bases between them. The CDR3 coding sequence is TGTGCCATTATAGGGGATCTAAACGAGAGGGAGCTGTTTTTT. It is translated as CAIIGDLNERELFF.

The chain carries TRBV3-1 and TRBJ1-3; a weak D match, TRBD1 (5 bases). Germline lookup yields CDR1 LGHDT and CDR2 YNNKEL (reference sequence). This CDR3 is 18 amino acids long. V was pared by 4 bases and J by 0 bases, with 19 bases between. The CDR3 DNA is TGTGCCAGCAGCCTAAGAATACCGGGACTGACCTCTGGAAACACCATATATTTT. It translates to CASSLRIPGLTSGNTIYF.

This chain connects TRBV3-1 to TRBJ2-5; TRBD2 aligns across 8 bases. V was clipped by 3 bases and J by 3 bases; unmatched bases: 0. Germline V gene lookup returns CDR1 LGHDT and CDR2 YNNKEL (reference sequence). The CDR3 is 13 amino acids. Here the CDR3 reads CASSQRGEETQYF. The CDR3 DNA is TGTGCCAGCAGCCAGCGGGGGGAAGAGACCCAGTACTTC.

The CDR3 loop is CASSRSDSWDTGELFF. In DNA form, the CDR3 reads TGTGCCAGCAGCCGAAGCGACAGCTGGGACACCGGGGAGCTGTTTTTT. V and J are TRBV6-5 and TRBJ2-2, with D possibly matching TRBD1 (5 bases). Trimming stripped 6 bases from V and 3 bases from J, with 17 bases between. CDR3 length: 16 amino acids. Germline V gene sequence: CDR1 MNHEY, CDR2 SVGAGI.

Only a few counts were recorded for this clonotype. The chain employs TRBV4-1 and TRBJ2-3; TRBD2 matches 10 bases. From germline, CDR1 is MGHRA and CDR2 YSYEKL. The CDR3 runs to 16 residues. Losses at the gene ends were 4 bases for V and 6 bases for J; bases not matched to a gene: 10. CDR3 residues: CASSPLERGGLDTQYF. In DNA form, the CDR3 reads TGCGCCAGCAGCCCCCTGGAGCGGGGGGGCCTGGATACGCAGTATTTT.

The chain links TRBV7-2 to TRBJ1-3; D gene uncertain. This CDR3 contains 13 residues. Germline CDR1 is SGHTA and CDR2 is FQGNSA. The ends were cut back, 2 bases at V and 4 bases at J, with 6 bases in the middle. The DNA of the CDR3 is TGTGCCAGCAGCTTAAATTGGGGAAACACCATATATTTT. Translating it yields CASSLNWGNTIYF.

This chain links TRBV24-1 with TRBJ1-2; 7 nucleotides align to TRBD1. V shed 3 bases, J shed 6 bases, and the junction held 6 bases outside the gene matches. Germline CDR1 and CDR2: KGHDR and SFDVKD. The CDR3 runs to 14 residues. CDR3 sequence reads: CATSDNRGLHGYTF. CDR3 nucleotide sequence: TGTGCCACCAGTGATAACAGGGGACTGCATGGCTACACCTTC.

The table lists this clonotype with many counts. The chain is built from TRBV20-1 and TRBJ2-1; 11 bases match TRBD2. Germline V gives CDR1 DFQATT, CDR2 SNEGSKA (reference sequence). The CDR3 sequence is 14 residues long. Unmatched junction bases numbered 9, after V lost 8 bases and J lost 6 bases. CDR3 protein: CSTYNSGGANEQFF. DNA for the CDR3: TGCAGTACCTACAATAGCGGGGGGGCCAATGAGCAGTTCTTC.

The V gene is TRBV4-2, the J gene TRBJ1-1; D remains unclear. Germline lookup yields CDR1 LGHNA and CDR2 YNFKEQ. CDR3 size: 15 residues. V lost 6 bases and J lost 7, with 21 bases in between. CDR3 sequence (DNA): TGTGCCAGCAGGACTATTAATTCCCTACAAGTTGAAGCTTTCTTT. This translates into CASRTINSLQVEAFF.

The chain combines TRBV6-5 with TRBJ2-1; D is undetermined. The germline CDR1 and CDR2 sequences are MNHEY and SVGAGI. V lost 1 base and J 6 bases, leaving 10 bases between the germline ends. The CDR3 consists of 14 residues. The CDR3 protein is CASSYFGLSNEQFF. The CDR3 nucleotides read TGTGCCAGCAGTTACTTCGGTCTGTCCAATGAGCAGTTCTTC.

This clonotype was counted only a few times. This rearrangement joins TRBV27 to TRBJ2-7; D may be TRBD2 (6 bases). The CDR3 contains 15 residues. V dropped 5 bases and J dropped 5 bases, with 19 bases sitting between them. The germline gives CDR1 MNHEY, CDR2 SMNVEV (reference sequence). CDR3 sequence reads: CASSSRDGGTHEQYF. The CDR3 DNA follows: TGTGCCAGCAGTAGCCGGGACGGAGGGACCCACGAGCAGTACTTC.